This record covers a single T cell receptor (beta chain). The sample originates from a study of T cell changes during pregnancy in multiple sclerosis. Data came from immunoSEQ multiplex PCR; TCRdb stores just in-frame clones and leaves some out. Among about 52,000 clones listed, approximately 92% were seen once. The germline CDR1 and CDR2 sequences are LNHDA and SQIVND (reference sequence). The CDR3 extends over 14 amino acids. The junction had 5 bases not matched to a gene; V was cut back by 2 bases and J by 5 bases. The chain carries TRBV19 and TRBJ2-7; the match to TRBD1 covers 8 bases. Sequences were derived from CD4+ T cells from peripheral blood mononuclear cells, sampled in the third trimester of pregnancy. The clonotype was recovered from a female donor with multiple sclerosis, enrolled in a pregnancy study. The CDR3 bases are TGTGCCAGTAGTATATCTTCGGACAGGGACGAGCAGTACTTC. Translating it yields CASSISSDRDEQYF.